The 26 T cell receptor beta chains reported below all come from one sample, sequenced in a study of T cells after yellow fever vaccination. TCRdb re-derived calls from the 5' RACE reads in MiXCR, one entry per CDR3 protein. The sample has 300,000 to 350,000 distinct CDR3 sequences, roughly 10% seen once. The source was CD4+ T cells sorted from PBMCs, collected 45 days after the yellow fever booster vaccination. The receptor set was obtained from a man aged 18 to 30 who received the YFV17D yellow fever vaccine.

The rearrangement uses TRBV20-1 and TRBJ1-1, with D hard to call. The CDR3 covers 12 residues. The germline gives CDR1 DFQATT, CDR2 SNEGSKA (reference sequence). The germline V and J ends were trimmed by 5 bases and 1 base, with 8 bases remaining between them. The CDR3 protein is CSAQSGNTEAFF. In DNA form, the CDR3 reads TGCAGTGCTCAAAGTGGGAACACTGAAGCTTTCTTT.

Written as DNA, the CDR3 is TGTGCCAGCAGCTCGCGGAGACGGTTGAATTCACCCCTCCACTTT. Its translation is CASSSRRRLNSPLHF. The rearrangement uses TRBV7-2 and TRBJ1-6; no clear D gene. From germline, CDR1 is SGHTA and CDR2 FQGNSA. The CDR3 has 15 residues. The germline V and J ends were trimmed by 4 bases and 7 bases, with 14 bases remaining between them.

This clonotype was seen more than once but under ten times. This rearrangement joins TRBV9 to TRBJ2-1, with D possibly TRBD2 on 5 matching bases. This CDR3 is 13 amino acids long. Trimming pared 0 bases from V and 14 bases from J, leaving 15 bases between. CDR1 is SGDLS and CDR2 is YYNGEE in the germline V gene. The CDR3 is CASSVESASSEFF. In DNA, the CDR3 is TGTGCCAGCAGCGTAGAATCGGCTAGTAGCGAGTTCTTC.

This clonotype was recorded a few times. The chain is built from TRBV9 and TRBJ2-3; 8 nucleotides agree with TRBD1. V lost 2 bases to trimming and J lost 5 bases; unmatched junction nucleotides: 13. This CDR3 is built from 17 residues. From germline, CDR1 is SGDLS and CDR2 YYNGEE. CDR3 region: CASSVDPSTGVGDTQYF. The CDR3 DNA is TGTGCCAGCAGCGTCGACCCCTCGACAGGGGTCGGAGATACGCAGTATTTT.

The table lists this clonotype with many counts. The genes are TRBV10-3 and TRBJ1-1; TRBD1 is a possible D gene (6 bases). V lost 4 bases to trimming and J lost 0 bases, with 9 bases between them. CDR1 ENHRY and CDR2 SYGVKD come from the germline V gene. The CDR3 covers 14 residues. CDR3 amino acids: CAISAQGLNTEAFF. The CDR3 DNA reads TGTGCCATCAGTGCACAGGGTCTGAACACTGAAGCTTTCTTT.

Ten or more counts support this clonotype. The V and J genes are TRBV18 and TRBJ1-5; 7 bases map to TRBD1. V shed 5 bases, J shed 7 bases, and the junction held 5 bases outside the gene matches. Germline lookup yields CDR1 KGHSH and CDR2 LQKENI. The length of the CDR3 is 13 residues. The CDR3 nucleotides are TGTGCCAGCTCAGAGGGGGCGGACCAGCCCCAGCATTTT. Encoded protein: CASSEGADQPQHF.

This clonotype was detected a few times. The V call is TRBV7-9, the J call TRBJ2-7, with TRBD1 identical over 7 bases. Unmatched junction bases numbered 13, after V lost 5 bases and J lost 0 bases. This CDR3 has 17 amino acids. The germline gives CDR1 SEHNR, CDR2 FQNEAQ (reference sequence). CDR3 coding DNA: TGTGCCAGCAGCCCTGAGGGGGCGGGTTGGAGCTCCTACGAGCAGTACGTC. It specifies CASSPEGAGWSSYEQYV.

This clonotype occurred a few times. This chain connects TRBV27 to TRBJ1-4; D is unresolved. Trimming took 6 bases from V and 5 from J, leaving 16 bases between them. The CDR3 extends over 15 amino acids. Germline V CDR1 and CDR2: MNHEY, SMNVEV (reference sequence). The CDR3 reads CASRTSVGINEKLFF. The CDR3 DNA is TGTGCCAGCAGGACTTCAGTGGGGATCAATGAAAAACTGTTTTTT.

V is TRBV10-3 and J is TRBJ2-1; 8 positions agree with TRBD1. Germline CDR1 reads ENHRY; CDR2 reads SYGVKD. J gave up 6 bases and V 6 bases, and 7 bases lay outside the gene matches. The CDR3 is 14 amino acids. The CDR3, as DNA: TGTGCCATCAGACCAGACAGGGGAGGCAATGAGCAGTTCTTC. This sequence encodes CAIRPDRGGNEQFF.

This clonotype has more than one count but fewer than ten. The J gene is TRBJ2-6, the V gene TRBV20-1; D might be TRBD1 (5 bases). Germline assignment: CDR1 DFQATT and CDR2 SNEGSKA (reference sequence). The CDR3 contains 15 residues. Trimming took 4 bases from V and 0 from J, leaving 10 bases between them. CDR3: CSAIDSASGANVLTF. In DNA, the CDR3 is TGCAGTGCTATAGACAGCGCCTCTGGGGCCAACGTCCTGACTTTC.

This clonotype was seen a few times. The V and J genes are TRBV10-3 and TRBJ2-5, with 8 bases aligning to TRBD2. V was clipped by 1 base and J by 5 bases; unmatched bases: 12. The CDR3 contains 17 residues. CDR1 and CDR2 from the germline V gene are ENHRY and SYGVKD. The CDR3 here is CAISEFSGNFRGETQYF. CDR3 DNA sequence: TGTGCCATCAGTGAGTTTAGCGGGAACTTCCGGGGGGAGACCCAGTACTTC.

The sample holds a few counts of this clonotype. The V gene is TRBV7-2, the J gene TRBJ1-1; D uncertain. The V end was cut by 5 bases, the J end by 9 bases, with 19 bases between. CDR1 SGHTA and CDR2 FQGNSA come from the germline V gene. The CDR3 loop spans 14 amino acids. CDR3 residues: CASSAGHSIGQAFF. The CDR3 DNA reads TGTGCCAGCAGCGCGGGCCACTCCATCGGTCAAGCTTTCTTT.

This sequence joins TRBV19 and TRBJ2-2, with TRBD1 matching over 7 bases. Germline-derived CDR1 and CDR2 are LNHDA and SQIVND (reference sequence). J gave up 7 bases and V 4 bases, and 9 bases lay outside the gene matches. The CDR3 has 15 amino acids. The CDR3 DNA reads TGTGCCAGTAGTAGCCCCGAGGGGGCCGGCGGGGAGCTGTTTTTT. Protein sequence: CASSSPEGAGGELFF. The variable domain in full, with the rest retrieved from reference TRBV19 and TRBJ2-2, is DGGITQSPKYLFRKEGQNVTLSCEQNLNHDAMYWYRQDPGQGLRLIYYSQIVNDFQKGDIAEGYSVSREKKESFPLTVTSAQKNPTAFYLCASSSPEGAGGELFFGEGSRLTVL.

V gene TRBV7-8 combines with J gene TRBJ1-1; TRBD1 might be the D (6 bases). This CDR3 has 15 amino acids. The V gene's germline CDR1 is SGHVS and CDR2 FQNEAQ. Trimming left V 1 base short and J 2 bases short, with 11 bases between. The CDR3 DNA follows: TGTGCCAGCAGCTTAGGACGGGGGGCCAACACTGAAGCTTTCTTT. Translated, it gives CASSLGRGANTEAFF.

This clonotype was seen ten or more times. Written as DNA, the CDR3 is TGTGCCACCAGCAGAGATGGAGGGGGCTACACCGGGGAGCTGTTTTTT. Protein: CATSRDGGGYTGELFF. V gene TRBV15 combines with J gene TRBJ2-2, with a possible D match to TRBD1 (7 bases). This CDR3 contains 16 residues. The germline CDR1 and CDR2 sequences are LNHNV and YYDKDF (reference sequence). Between the trimmed V and J ends, which lost 0 bases and 3 bases, there was a span of 11 bases.

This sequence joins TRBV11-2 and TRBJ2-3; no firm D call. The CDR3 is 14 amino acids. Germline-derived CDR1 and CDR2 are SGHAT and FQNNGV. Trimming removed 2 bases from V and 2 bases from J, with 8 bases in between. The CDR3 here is CASSLREFTDTQYF. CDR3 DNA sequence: TGTGCCAGCAGCTTACGAGAGTTCACAGATACGCAGTATTTT.

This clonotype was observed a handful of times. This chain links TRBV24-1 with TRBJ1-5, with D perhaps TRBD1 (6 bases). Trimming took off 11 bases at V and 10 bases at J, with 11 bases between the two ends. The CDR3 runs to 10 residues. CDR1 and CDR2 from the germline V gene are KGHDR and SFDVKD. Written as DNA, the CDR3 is TGTGCCAGAAACAGGGAACCCCAGCATTTT. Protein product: CARNREPQHF.

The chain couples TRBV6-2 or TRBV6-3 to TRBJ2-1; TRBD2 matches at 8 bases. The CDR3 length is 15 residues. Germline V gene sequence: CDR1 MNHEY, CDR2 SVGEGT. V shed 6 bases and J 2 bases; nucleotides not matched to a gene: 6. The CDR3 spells CASSPLGGAYNEQFF. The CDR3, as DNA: TGTGCCAGCAGCCCCCTCGGGGGGGCCTACAATGAGCAGTTCTTC.

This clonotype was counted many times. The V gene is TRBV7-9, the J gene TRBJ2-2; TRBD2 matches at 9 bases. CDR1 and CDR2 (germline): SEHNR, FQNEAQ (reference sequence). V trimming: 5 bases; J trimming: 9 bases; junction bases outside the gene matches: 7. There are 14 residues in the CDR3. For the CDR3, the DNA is TGTGCCAGCAGCACCAAGCGGGGGGCGCGGGAGCTGTTTTTT. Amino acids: CASSTKRGARELFF.

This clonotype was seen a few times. The chain's CDR3 is CASSPRQGGQPQHF. The CDR3, as DNA: TGTGCCAGCAGCCCAAGGCAGGGAGGACAGCCCCAGCATTTT. V usage is TRBV6-2 or TRBV6-3 and J usage is TRBJ1-5; weak D call: TRBD1 (5 bases). Trimming pared 6 bases from V and 7 bases from J, leaving 16 bases between. CDR1 and CDR2 from the germline V gene are MNHEY and SVGEGT. The CDR3 consists of 14 residues.

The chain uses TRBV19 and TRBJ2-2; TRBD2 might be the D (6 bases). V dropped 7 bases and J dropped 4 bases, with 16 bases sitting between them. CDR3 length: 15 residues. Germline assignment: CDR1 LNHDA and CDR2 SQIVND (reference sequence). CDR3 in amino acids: CASNQRDFVTGELFF. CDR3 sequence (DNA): TGTGCCAGTAATCAAAGGGACTTTGTCACCGGGGAGCTGTTTTTT.

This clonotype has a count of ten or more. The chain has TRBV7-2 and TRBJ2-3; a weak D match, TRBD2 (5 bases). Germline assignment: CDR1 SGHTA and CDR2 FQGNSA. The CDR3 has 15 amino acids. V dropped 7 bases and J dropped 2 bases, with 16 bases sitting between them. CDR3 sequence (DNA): TGTGCCAGCATCAAAATGGCGGGTTTCACAGATACGCAGTATTTT. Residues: CASIKMAGFTDTQYF.

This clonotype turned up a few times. The CDR3, as DNA: TGTGCCGACGGTCCCAGTAGCTGGCACGAGCAGTACTTC. Protein: CADGPSSWHEQYF. The chain employs TRBV19 and TRBJ2-7; D is undetermined. Trimming removed 11 bases from V and 5 bases from J, with 19 bases in between. Germline CDR1 and CDR2: LNHDA and SQIVND (reference sequence). The CDR3 runs to 13 residues. Using reference TRBV19 and TRBJ2-7 for the parts outside the CDR3, the full variable domain is DGGITQSPKYLFRKEGQNVTLSCEQNLNHDAMYWYRQDPGQGLRLIYYSQIVNDFQKGDIAEGYSVSREKKESFPLTVTSAQKNPTAFYLCADGPSSWHEQYFGPGTRLTVT.

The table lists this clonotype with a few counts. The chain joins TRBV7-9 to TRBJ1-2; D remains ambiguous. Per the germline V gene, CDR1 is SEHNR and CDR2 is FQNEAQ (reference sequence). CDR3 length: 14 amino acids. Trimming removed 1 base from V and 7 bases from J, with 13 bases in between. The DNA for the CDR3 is TGTGCCAGCAGCTTAGAAGGCGTTGCGGGTGGCTACACCTTC. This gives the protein CASSLEGVAGGYTF.

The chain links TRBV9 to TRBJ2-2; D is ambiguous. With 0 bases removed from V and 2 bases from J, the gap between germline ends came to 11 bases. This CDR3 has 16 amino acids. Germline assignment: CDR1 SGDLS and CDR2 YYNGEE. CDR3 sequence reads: CASSVAWAVNTGELFF. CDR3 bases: TGTGCCAGCAGCGTAGCTTGGGCAGTTAACACCGGGGAGCTGTTTTTT.

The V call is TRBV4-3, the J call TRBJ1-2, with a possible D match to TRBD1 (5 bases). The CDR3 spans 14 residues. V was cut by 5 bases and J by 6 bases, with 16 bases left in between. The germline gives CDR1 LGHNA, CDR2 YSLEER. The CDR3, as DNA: TGCGCCAGCAGCTCCCGGGGCACGGGAGATGGCTACACCTTC. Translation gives CASSSRGTGDGYTF.